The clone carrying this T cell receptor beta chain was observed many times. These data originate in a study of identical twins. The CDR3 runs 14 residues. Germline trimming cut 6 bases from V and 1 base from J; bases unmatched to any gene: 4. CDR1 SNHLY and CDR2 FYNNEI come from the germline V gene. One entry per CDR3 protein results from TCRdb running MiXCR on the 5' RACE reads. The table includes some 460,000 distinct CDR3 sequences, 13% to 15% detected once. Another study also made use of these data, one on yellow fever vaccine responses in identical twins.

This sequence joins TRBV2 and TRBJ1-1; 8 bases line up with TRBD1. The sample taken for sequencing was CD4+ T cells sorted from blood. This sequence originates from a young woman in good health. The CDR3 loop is CASRPTGANTEAFF. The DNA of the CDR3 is TGTGCCAGCAGGCCGACAGGGGCGAACACTGAAGCTTTCTTT.